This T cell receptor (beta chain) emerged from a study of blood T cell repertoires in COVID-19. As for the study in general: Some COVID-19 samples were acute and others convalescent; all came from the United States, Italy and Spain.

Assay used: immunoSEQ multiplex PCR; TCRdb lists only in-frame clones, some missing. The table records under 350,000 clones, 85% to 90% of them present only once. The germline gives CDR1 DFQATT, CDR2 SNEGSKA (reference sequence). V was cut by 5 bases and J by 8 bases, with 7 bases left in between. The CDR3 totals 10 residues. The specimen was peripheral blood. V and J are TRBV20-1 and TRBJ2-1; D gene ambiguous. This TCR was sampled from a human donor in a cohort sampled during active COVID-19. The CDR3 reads CSAFRDEQFF. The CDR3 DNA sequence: TGCAGTGCTTTTCGCGATGAGCAGTTCTTC.